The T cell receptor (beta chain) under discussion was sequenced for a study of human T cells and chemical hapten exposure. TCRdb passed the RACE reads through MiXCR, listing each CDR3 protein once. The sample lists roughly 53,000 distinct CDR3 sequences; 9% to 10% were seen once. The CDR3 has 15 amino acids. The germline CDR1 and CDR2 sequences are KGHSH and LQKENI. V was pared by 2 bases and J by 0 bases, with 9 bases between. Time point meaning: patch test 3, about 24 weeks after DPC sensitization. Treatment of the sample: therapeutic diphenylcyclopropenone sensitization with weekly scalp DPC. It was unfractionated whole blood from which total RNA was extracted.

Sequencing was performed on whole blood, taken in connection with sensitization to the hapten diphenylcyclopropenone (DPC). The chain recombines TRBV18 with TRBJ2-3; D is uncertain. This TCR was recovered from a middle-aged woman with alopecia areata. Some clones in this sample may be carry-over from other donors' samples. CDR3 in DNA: TGTGCCAGCTCACCAGCGGCCACTAGCACAGATACGCAGTATTTT. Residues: CASSPAATSTDTQYF.